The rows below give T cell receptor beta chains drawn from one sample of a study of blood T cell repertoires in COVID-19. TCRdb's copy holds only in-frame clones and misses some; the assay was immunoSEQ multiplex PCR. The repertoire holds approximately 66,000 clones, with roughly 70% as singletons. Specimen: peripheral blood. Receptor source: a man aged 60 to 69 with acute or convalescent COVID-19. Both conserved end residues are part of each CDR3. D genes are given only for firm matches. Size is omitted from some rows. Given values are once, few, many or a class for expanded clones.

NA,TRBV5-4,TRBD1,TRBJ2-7,CASSFEGQSSYEQYF,TGTGCCAGCAGCTTCGAGGGACAGTCTTCCTACGAGCAGTACTTC
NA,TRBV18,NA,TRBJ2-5,CASSPIASAQETQYF,TGTGCCAGCTCACCAATCGCTAGCGCGCAAGAGACCCAGTACTTC
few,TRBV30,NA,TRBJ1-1,CAWSPDRLNTEAFF,TGTGCCTGGAGCCCCGACAGGCTAAACACTGAAGCTTTCTTT
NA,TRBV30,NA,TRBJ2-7,CAWGLGHEQYF,TGTGCCTGGGGGCTGGGGCACGAGCAGTACTTC
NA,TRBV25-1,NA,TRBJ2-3,CASSGRVTDTQYF,TGTGCCAGCAGTGGCAGGGTTACGGATACGCAGTATTTT
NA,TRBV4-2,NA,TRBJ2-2,CASSQVSLPTNTGELFF,TGTGCCAGCAGCCAAGTAAGTCTGCCTACGAACACCGGGGAGCTGTTTTTT
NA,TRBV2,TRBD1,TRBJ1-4,CASSEGQGAEKLFF,TGTGCCAGCAGTGAAGGACAGGGGGCCGAAAAACTGTTTTTT
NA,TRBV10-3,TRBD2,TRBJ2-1,CAIGSSGSYNEQFF,TGTGCCATCGGATCAAGCGGGAGTTACAATGAGCAGTTCTTC
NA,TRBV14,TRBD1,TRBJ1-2,CASSRGTGFYGYTF,TGTGCCAGCAGCCGAGGGACAGGCTTCTATGGCTACACCTTC
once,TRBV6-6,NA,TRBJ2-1,CASSSTGNNEQFF,TGTGCCAGCAGTTCTACAGGGAACAATGAGCAGTTCTTC
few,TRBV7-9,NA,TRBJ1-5,CASSLGKGQPQHF,TGTGCCAGCAGCTTAGGAAAGGGGCAGCCCCAGCATTTT
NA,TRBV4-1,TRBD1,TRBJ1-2,CASSPGQGGYYGYTF,TGCGCCAGCAGCCCAGGACAGGGGGGGTACTATGGCTACACCTTC
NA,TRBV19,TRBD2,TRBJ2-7,CASSLGWEGEQYF,TGTGCCAGTAGTCTCGGGTGGGAGGGCGAGCAGTACTTC
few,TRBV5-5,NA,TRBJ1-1,CASSLGGLPNTEAFF,TGTGCCAGCAGCTTGGGGGGGCTTCCAAACACTGAAGCTTTCTTT
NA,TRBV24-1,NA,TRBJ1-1,CATSDLKFGEAFF,TGTGCCACCAGTGATTTAAAGTTCGGTGAAGCTTTCTTT
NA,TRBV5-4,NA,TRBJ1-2,CASSPSADSSPYGYTF,TGTGCCAGCAGCCCGTCTGCCGACAGCAGTCCCTATGGCTACACCTTC
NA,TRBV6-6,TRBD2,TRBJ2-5,CASRREQGGETQYF,TGTGCCAGCAGGAGAGAGCAGGGAGGGGAGACCCAGTACTTC
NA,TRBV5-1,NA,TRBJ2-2,CASSLAVSRTGELFF,TGCGCCAGCAGCTTAGCGGTCTCGAGAACCGGGGAGCTGTTTTTT
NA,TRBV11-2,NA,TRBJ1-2,CASSSQGGVENGYTF,TGTGCCAGCAGTTCTCAGGGAGGAGTAGAAAATGGCTACACCTTC
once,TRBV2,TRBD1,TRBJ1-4,CASNRGSNEKLFF,TGTGCCAGCAACAGGGGGTCTAATGAAAAACTGTTTTTT
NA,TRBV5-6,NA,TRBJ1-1,CASSLVRGDTEAFF,TGTGCCAGCAGCTTGGTCAGGGGTGACACTGAAGCTTTCTTT
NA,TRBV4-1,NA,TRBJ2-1,CASSQMGGYNEQFF,TGCGCCAGCAGCCAGATGGGGGGCTACAATGAGCAGTTCTTC
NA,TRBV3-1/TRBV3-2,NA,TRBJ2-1,CASSHGNNEQFF,TGTGCCAGCAGCCACGGGAACAATGAGCAGTTCTTC
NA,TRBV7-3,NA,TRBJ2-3,CASSPGVGDTQYF,TGTGCCAGCAGCCCCGGGGTAGGAGATACGCAGTATTTT
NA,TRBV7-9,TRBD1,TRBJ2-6,CASSFHPGQGPSGANVLTF,TGTGCCAGCAGCTTTCACCCGGGACAGGGTCCCTCTGGGGCCAACGTCCTGACTTTC
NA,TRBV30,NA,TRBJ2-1,CAWSGGDSPSYNEQFF,TGTGCCTGGAGTGGTGGGGACTCTCCCTCCTACAATGAGCAGTTCTTC
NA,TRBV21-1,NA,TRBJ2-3,CASSTRKGADTQYF,TGTGCCAGCAGCACTCGGAAGGGGGCTGATACGCAGTATTTT
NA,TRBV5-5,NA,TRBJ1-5,CASSLYISGQPQHF,TGTGCCAGCAGCTTGTATATAAGCGGGCAGCCCCAGCATTTT
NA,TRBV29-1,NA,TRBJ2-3,CSVEDTGFTDTQYF,TGCAGCGTTGAAGATACAGGGTTCACAGATACGCAGTATTTT
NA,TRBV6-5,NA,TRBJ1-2,CASSYPGGIDYGYTF,TGTGCCAGCAGTTACCCGGGGGGAATTGACTATGGCTACACCTTC
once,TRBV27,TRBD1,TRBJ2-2,CASSAGTANTGELFF,TGTGCCAGCAGCGCCGGGACAGCGAACACCGGGGAGCTGTTTTTT
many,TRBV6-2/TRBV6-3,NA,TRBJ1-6,CASSYPESGYNSPLHF,TGTGCCAGCAGTTACCCCGAATCCGGTTATAATTCACCCCTCCACTTT
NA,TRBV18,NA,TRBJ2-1,CASSPPFPGRTYNEQFF,TGTGCCAGCTCACCACCCTTTCCAGGGCGTACATACAATGAGCAGTTCTTC
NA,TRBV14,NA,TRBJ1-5,CAIGQPQHF,TGTGCCATCGGTCAGCCCCAGCATTTT
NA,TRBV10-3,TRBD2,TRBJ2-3,CATKLAGEGGDTQYF,TGTGCCACGAAACTAGCGGGAGAGGGGGGAGATACGCAGTATTTT
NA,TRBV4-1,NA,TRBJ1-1,CASSQAGEAFF,TGCGCCAGCAGCCAAGCAGGGGAGGCTTTCTTT
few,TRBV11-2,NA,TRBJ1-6,CASRRGNPDYSPLHF,TGTGCCAGCAGGCGGGGGAATCCCGATTATTCACCCCTCCACTTT
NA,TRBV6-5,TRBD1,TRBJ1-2,CASSYRRTGGNYGYTF,TGTGCCAGCAGTTATCGGCGAACAGGGGGTAACTATGGCTACACCTTC
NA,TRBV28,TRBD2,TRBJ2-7,CASRKSGRLNEQYF,TGTGCCAGCAGAAAAAGCGGGAGGCTAAACGAGCAGTACTTC
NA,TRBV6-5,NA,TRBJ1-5,CASSYSTGIPNQPQHF,TGTGCCAGCAGTTACTCCACAGGGATCCCCAATCAGCCCCAGCATTTT
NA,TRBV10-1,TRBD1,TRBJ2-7,CASKGQAITYEQYF,TGCGCCAGCAAAGGACAGGCGATAACCTACGAGCAGTACTTC
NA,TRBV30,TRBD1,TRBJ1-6,CAWGTGEDSPLHF,TGTGCCTGGGGGACAGGCGAGGATTCACCCCTCCACTTT
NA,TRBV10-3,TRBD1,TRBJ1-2,CAISGGQESYGYTF,TGTGCCATCAGTGGGGGACAGGAAAGCTATGGCTACACCTTC
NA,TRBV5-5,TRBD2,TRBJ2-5,CASSWAFTLAGRRQETQYF,TGTGCCAGCAGCTGGGCCTTTACACTAGCGGGAAGGAGACAAGAGACCCAGTACTTC
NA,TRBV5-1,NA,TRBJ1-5,CASSLDGSSNQPQHF,TGCGCCAGCAGCTTGGATGGCAGTAGCAATCAGCCCCAGCATTTT
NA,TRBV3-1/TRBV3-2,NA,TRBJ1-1,CASSPTGNLNTEAFF,TGTGCCAGCAGCCCAACGGGGAATCTGAACACTGAAGCTTTCTTT
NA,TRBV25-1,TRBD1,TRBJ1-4,CASSAEGAVEKLFF,TGTGCCAGCAGTGCGGAGGGGGCAGTTGAAAAACTGTTTTTT
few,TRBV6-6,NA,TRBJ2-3,CASSYSLLGTDTQYF,TGTGCCAGCAGTTACTCCCTTCTTGGCACAGATACGCAGTATTTT
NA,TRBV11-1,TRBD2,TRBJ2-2,CASSPTSAHTGELFF,TGTGCCAGCAGCCCCACTAGCGCACACACCGGGGAGCTGTTTTTT
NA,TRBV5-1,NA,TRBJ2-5,CASSFQDGETQYF,TGCGCCAGCAGCTTCCAGGATGGAGAGACCCAGTACTTC
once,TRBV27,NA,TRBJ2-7,CATTSGLSEQYF,TGTGCCACCACTTCGGGTCTCTCCGAGCAGTACTTC
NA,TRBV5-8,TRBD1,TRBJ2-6,CASSLDRGSAGANVLTF,TGTGCCAGCAGCTTGGACAGGGGGTCGGCTGGGGCCAACGTCCTGACTTTC
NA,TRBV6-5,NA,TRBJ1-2,CASRSQVANYGYTF,TGTGCCAGCAGGTCCCAGGTCGCGAACTATGGCTACACCTTC